These 28 T cell receptor beta chains originate from one sample sequenced in a study of technical replicates of blood from a few donors. Assay: immunoSEQ multiplex PCR; the TCRdb copy retains only in-frame clones and omits some. The sample contains some 11,000 clones, under 85% of which appear only once. Material: PBMCs. The receptor source for this set is a human donor in good health.

The V gene is TRBV7-9, the J gene TRBJ1-5; D is ambiguous. The CDR3 runs to 13 residues. Trimming shortened V by 8 bases and J by 5 bases, and 13 bases separated the two germline ends. CDR1 SEHNR and CDR2 FQNEAQ come from the germline V gene (reference sequence). This CDR3 reads CASRGENDQPQHF. CDR3 in DNA: TGTGCCAGCCGTGGGGAGAACGATCAGCCCCAGCATTTT.

The chain employs TRBV27 and TRBJ1-3; TRBD1 agrees at 8 bases. Germline values: CDR1 MNHEY, CDR2 SMNVEV (reference sequence). This CDR3 is built from 14 residues. V dropped 5 bases and J dropped 6; count of bases not matched to a gene: 6. The CDR3 sequence is CASSQKTGANTIYF. The CDR3 nucleotides are TGTGCCAGCAGTCAAAAGACAGGGGCAAACACCATATATTTT.

V is TRBV4-2 and J is TRBJ2-2; 7 bases are a match to TRBD2. This CDR3 contains 17 residues. Trimming at V came to 0 bases and at J to 4 bases, leaving 8 bases not matched to a gene. The germline CDR1 and CDR2 sequences are LGHNA and YNFKEQ. This chain's CDR3 is CASSQEGPAGTTGELFF. CDR3 nucleotide sequence: TGTGCCAGCAGCCAAGAAGGGCCAGCGGGGACCACCGGGGAGCTGTTTTTT.

The J gene is TRBJ2-7, the V gene TRBV5-1; TRBD1 agrees at 12 bases. This CDR3 is built from 15 residues. Germline CDR1 is SGHRS and CDR2 is YFSETQ. Trimming took 3 bases from V and 7 from J; bases not matched to a gene: 8. The CDR3 protein is CASSSLGTGGGEQYF. CDR3 nucleotide sequence: TGCGCCAGCAGCTCCCTCGGGACAGGGGGCGGTGAGCAGTACTTC.

The CDR3 sequence: CASSLAGGYTEAFF. In DNA, the CDR3 is TGCGCCAGCAGCTTGGCAGGGGGCTACACTGAAGCTTTCTTT. The rearrangement joins TRBV5-1 to TRBJ1-1; TRBD1 matches 8 bases. Per the germline V gene, CDR1 is SGHRS and CDR2 is YFSETQ. The CDR3 has 14 amino acids. The junction had 1 base not matched to a gene; V was cut back by 0 bases and J by 3 bases.

The V gene is TRBV12-2, the J gene TRBJ2-7; the table's TRBD2 call for D was not verified on the DNA. TRBV12-2 is shown as a pseudogene. This CDR3 contains 15 residues. The CDR3 is CASRLQSSGPLEQYF. CDR3 DNA sequence: TGTGCAAGTCGCTTGCAGTCTAGCGGCCCCCTCGAGCAGTACTTC.

The J gene is TRBJ2-1, the V gene TRBV27, with 7 bases fitting TRBD2. The CDR3 covers 14 residues. Germline CDR1 MNHEY, CDR2 SMNVEV (reference sequence). Trimming removed 6 bases from V and 7 bases from J; junction bases left unmatched: 9. For the CDR3, the DNA is TGTGCCAGCAGACGCGGGAGTACGGGGAATGAGCAGTTCTTC. This translates into CASRRGSTGNEQFF.

The chain recombines TRBV30 with TRBJ2-3, with TRBD2 identical over 12 bases. Germline-derived CDR1 and CDR2 are GTSNPN and SVGIG (reference sequence). The CDR3 contains 15 residues. The V gene end was trimmed by 2 bases and the J gene end by 3 bases; junction bases not matched to a gene: 3. The CDR3 DNA reads TGTGCCTGGAGTACCGGACTAGCGGGAACAGATACGCAGTATTTT. Protein product: CAWSTGLAGTDTQYF.

This chain connects TRBV27 to TRBJ2-7; TRBD2 might be the D (6 bases). This CDR3 contains 13 residues. V shed 5 bases and J shed 7 bases, with 15 bases lying between them. Germline V gene data show CDR1 as MNHEY and CDR2 as SMNVEV (reference sequence). The CDR3 sequence: CASSPTVAGEQYF. The CDR3 DNA is TGTGCCAGCAGTCCGACGGTTGCGGGGGAGCAGTACTTC.

J is TRBJ2-6 and V is TRBV19, with 8 bases lining up with TRBD1. The CDR3 totals 16 residues. Trimming removed 7 bases from V and 2 bases from J; junction bases left unmatched: 7. Germline V gene data show CDR1 as LNHDA and CDR2 as SQIVND (reference sequence). CDR3 protein: CASTHRTGTGANVLTF. The CDR3 DNA is TGTGCCAGTACCCACCGGACAGGGACTGGGGCCAACGTCCTGACTTTC.

V usage is TRBV28 and J usage is TRBJ2-1; 13 bases are a match to TRBD2. CDR1 is MDHEN, CDR2 SYDVKM, per germline. After removal of 5 bases from V and 3 bases from J, the junction contained 4 bases not matched to a gene. The CDR3 is made up of 16 amino acids. CDR3 bases: TGTGCCAGCAGTAAACTAGCGGGAGGGCGCTACAATGAGCAGTTCTTC. As protein: CASSKLAGGRYNEQFF.

The chain has TRBV10-3 and TRBJ2-1; D possibly corresponds to TRBD1 (6 bases). The CDR3 covers 11 residues. With 9 bases removed from V and 8 bases from J, the gap between germline ends came to 11 bases. Germline V gene sequence: CDR1 ENHRY, CDR2 SYGVKD. CDR3 sequence reads: CAIGQLYEQFF. As DNA, the CDR3 is TGTGCCATAGGACAGCTTTATGAGCAGTTCTTC.

The chain is built from TRBV18 and TRBJ2-1, with 7 nucleotides matching TRBD2. Germline-derived CDR1 and CDR2 are KGHSH and LQKENI. CDR3 length equals 15 residues. Germline trimming cut 3 bases from V and 4 bases from J; bases unmatched to any gene: 6. The CDR3 DNA is TGTGCCAGCTCACCTGTACTAGCGACGTACAATGAGCAGTTCTTC. Translating gives CASSPVLATYNEQFF. The whole variable domain, filled in from reference TRBV18 and TRBJ2-1, reads NAGVMQNPRHLVRRRGQEARLRCSPMKGHSHVYWYRQLPEEGLKFMVYLQKENIIDESGMPKERFSAEFPKEGPSILRIQQVVRGDSAAYFCASSPVLATYNEQFFGPGTRLTVL.

The V and J genes are TRBV2 and TRBJ2-5; D not resolved. The ends were cut back, 3 bases at V and 3 bases at J, with 11 bases in the middle. Germline CDR1 SNHLY, CDR2 FYNNEI. This CDR3 region has 14 residues. The chain's CDR3 is CASSEGPVEETQYF. The CDR3 coding sequence is TGTGCCAGCAGTGAGGGCCCTGTCGAAGAGACCCAGTACTTC. The entire variable domain, with the rest obtained from reference TRBV2 and TRBJ2-5, is as follows: EPEVTQTPSHQVTQMGQEVILRCVPISNHLYFYWYRQILGQKVEFLVSFYNNEISEKSEIFDDQFSVERPDGSNFTLKIRSTKLEDSAMYFCASSEGPVEETQYFGPGTRLLVL.

This clone was recorded once. This chain links TRBV18 with TRBJ1-1; 10 nucleotides match TRBD1. Germline CDR1 KGHSH, CDR2 LQKENI. The CDR3 length is 17 residues. Trimming cost V 4 bases and J 3 bases; bases outside gene matches: 11. The DNA of the CDR3 is TGTGCCAGCTCACGGGGGACAGGGGCGTTCTTCTACACTGAAGCTTTCTTT. It encodes CASSRGTGAFFYTEAFF.

The gene calls are TRBV2 and TRBJ2-1; maybe TRBD1 (5 bases). This CDR3 contains 16 residues. Trimming cost V 1 base and J 4 bases, with 14 bases left between them. The germline CDR1 and CDR2 sequences are SNHLY and FYNNEI. CDR3 sequence: CASSEVVQTDYNEQFF. For the CDR3, the DNA is TGTGCCAGCAGTGAAGTAGTCCAGACAGATTACAATGAGCAGTTCTTC. Complete variable domain (other parts from reference TRBV2 and TRBJ2-1): EPEVTQTPSHQVTQMGQEVILRCVPISNHLYFYWYRQILGQKVEFLVSFYNNEISEKSEIFDDQFSVERPDGSNFTLKIRSTKLEDSAMYFCASSEVVQTDYNEQFFGPGTRLTVL.

The CDR3 DNA is TGTGCCTGGGCGGGGGGGGCCAGGGCGGACACCGGGGAGCTGTTTTTT. This encodes CAWAGGARADTGELFF. This chain joins TRBV30 and TRBJ2-2; 9 bases are a match to TRBD2. Trimming at V came to 5 bases and at J to 3 bases, leaving 10 bases not matched to a gene. The CDR3 sequence is 16 residues long. Germline CDR1 GTSNPN, CDR2 SVGIG (reference sequence). The full variable domain, in which reference TRBV30 and TRBJ2-2 provide the parts outside the CDR3, is SQTIHQWPATLVQPVGSPLSLECTVEGTSNPNLYWYRQAAGRGLQLLFYSVGIGQISSEVPQNLSASRPQDRQFILSSKKLLLSDSGFYLCAWAGGARADTGELFFGEGSRLTVL.

This chain connects TRBV9 to TRBJ1-1; the match to TRBD1 covers 9 bases. Trimming took 0 bases from V and 5 from J; bases not matched to a gene: 17. From germline, CDR1 is SGDLS and CDR2 YYNGEE. The CDR3 totals 19 residues. CDR3 DNA sequence: TGTGCCAGCAGCGTAGAGAGCGGGACAGGGCCCGGAAGTGATACTGAAGCTTTCTTT. This gives the protein CASSVESGTGPGSDTEAFF.

The rearrangement uses TRBV19 and TRBJ2-1; TRBD2 aligns across 12 bases. CDR1 is LNHDA, CDR2 SQIVND, per germline (reference sequence). Unmatched junction bases numbered 8, after V lost 2 bases and J lost 9 bases. The CDR3 consists of 16 residues. The CDR3: CASSISGLAGLVEQFF. CDR3 coding DNA: TGTGCCAGTAGTATAAGCGGACTAGCGGGACTGGTTGAGCAGTTCTTC.

This clone was observed a few times. The chain combines TRBV19 with TRBJ1-5; 8 nucleotides align to TRBD1. The trim removed 5 bases at V and 4 bases at J, leaving 4 bases unmatched. CDR1 is LNHDA and CDR2 is SQIVND in the germline V gene (reference sequence). CDR3 length equals 14 residues. The CDR3 loop is CASSVGQGNQPQHF. In DNA form, the CDR3 reads TGTGCCAGTAGTGTCGGACAGGGTAATCAGCCCCAGCATTTT.

The genes are TRBV27 and TRBJ2-7; possibly TRBD1 for D (5 bases). Trimming pared 5 bases from V and 7 bases from J, leaving 9 bases between. This CDR3 region has 11 residues. From germline, CDR1 is MNHEY and CDR2 SMNVEV (reference sequence). The CDR3 loop is CASSPPGEQYF. The CDR3 nucleotides are TGTGCCAGCAGTCCCCCAGGGGAGCAGTACTTC.

The J gene is TRBJ2-7, the V gene TRBV7-6; D unclear. This CDR3 is built from 14 residues. The germline V gene encodes CDR1 SGHVS and CDR2 FNYEAQ. Trimming stripped 3 bases from V and 5 bases from J, with 14 bases between. Here the CDR3 DNA reads TGTGCCAGCAGCTTGGAGCAATGGAGCGACGAGCAGTACTTC. Amino acids: CASSLEQWSDEQYF.

This clone turned up a few times. The chain links TRBV5-4 to TRBJ1-1, with D possibly matching TRBD1 (5 bases). V was pared by 2 bases and J by 5 bases, with 13 bases between. Germline values: CDR1 SGHNT, CDR2 YYREEE (reference sequence). CDR3 length equals 14 residues. The CDR3 region has the DNA TGTGCCAGCAGCTTCGGGGGGAGTAGAACTGAAGCTTTCTTT. This gives the protein CASSFGGSRTEAFF. Drawing the rest from reference TRBV5-4 and TRBJ1-1, the complete variable domain is ETGVTQSPTHLIKTRGQQVTLRCSSQSGHNTVSWYQQALGQGPQFIFQYYREEENGRGNFPPRFSGLQFPNYSSELNVNALELDDSALYLCASSFGGSRTEAFFGQGTRLTVV.

The chain recombines TRBV2 with TRBJ2-3, with unresolved D. The V gene lost 5 bases and the J gene lost 2 bases, with 11 bases spanning the gap. The CDR3 totals 14 residues. Germline CDR1 and CDR2: SNHLY and FYNNEI. CDR3 sequence: CASSQVLHTDTQYF. DNA of the CDR3: TGTGCCAGCAGTCAAGTACTTCACACAGATACGCAGTATTTT.

The chain is built from TRBV5-1 and TRBJ2-1, with TRBD2 matching 10 bases. CDR3 length: 13 amino acids. The V and J ends lost 5 bases and 8 bases, in that order; junction bases with no gene match: 4. CDR1 and CDR2 from the germline V gene are SGHRS and YFSETQ. For the CDR3, the DNA is TGCGCCAGCAGGGGACTAGCGCGAGATGAGCAGTTCTTC. It specifies CASRGLARDEQFF.

The CDR3 coding sequence is TGTGCCAGCTCACCCGGACAGTTCTACGAGCAGTACTTC. Protein sequence: CASSPGQFYEQYF. The chain carries TRBV18 and TRBJ2-7, with D tentatively TRBD1 (6 bases). Trimming took off 3 bases at V and 3 bases at J, with 9 bases between the two ends. CDR1 KGHSH and CDR2 LQKENI come from the germline V gene. The CDR3 is 13 amino acids.

The rearrangement uses TRBV28 and TRBJ1-2; 7 bases match TRBD1. The CDR3 consists of 12 residues. CDR1 and CDR2 from the germline V gene are MDHEN and SYDVKM. The trim removed 5 bases at V and 7 bases at J, leaving 4 bases unmatched. The CDR3 coding sequence is TGTGCCAGCAGTCGACAGGGTCGTGGCTACACCTTC. Amino acids: CASSRQGRGYTF.

The chain has TRBV6-4 and TRBJ2-5; TRBD2 matches 7 bases. CDR3 length: 16 residues. The germline V gene encodes CDR1 MRHNA and CDR2 SNTAGT. Trimming took 4 bases from V and 4 from J; bases not matched to a gene: 12. CDR3 nucleotide sequence: TGTGCCAGCAGTGCCGTGGCGGGAGAGGGGCGAGAGACCCAGTACTTC. This gives the protein CASSAVAGEGRETQYF.